There are a few counts of the clone carrying this T cell receptor (beta chain). No antigen is known for it. Reverse transcribing all isolated RNA meant expressed TCRB transcripts were sequenced. TCRdb keeps only in-frame clones here, not all; method: immunoSEQ multiplex PCR. The sample has around 600,000 clones, around 11% seen once. The CDR3 length is 13 residues. With 9 bases clipped from V and 7 bases from J, the junction kept 8 bases outside the gene matches. Germline-derived CDR1 and CDR2 are SNHLY and FYNNEI. These data belong to a study of beta chain features in type 1 diabetes. Study-wide background: Over all samples combined, fewer than 130,000,000 sorted cells were examined.

General observations from the study: A moderate, significant TCRB CDR3 shortening appeared in type 1 diabetes across four CD4+ subsets. Sequencing from cDNA could over-represent high-TCR-expressing cells.

The origin of this receptor is a man between 25 and 39 years old with type 1 diabetes. Sequencing was carried out using naive CD4+ T cells from blood. V usage is TRBV2 and J usage is TRBJ2-1, with 8 bases matching TRBD1. This CDR3 is CASNGQGENEQFF. The CDR3 region has the DNA TGTGCCAGTAATGGACAGGGTGAAAATGAGCAGTTCTTC.